This T cell receptor beta chain was recovered during a study of shared clonotypes between healthy human individuals. The study drew its donors from healthy HIV-negative adults without recent acute infections or vaccinations. Libraries were prepared by immunoSEQ multiplex PCR; TCRdb keeps only in-frame clonotypes and omits some of them. The repertoire holds 2.5 million or so clones, with approximately 90% as singletons. There are 13 residues in the CDR3. V lost 6 bases and J lost 0, with 11 bases in between. Germline loops: CDR1 SQVTM, CDR2 ANQGSEA. This chain uses TRBV29-1 with TRBJ1-1; a weak D match, TRBD1 (6 bases). This TCR was recovered from a young man in good health. Sequencing was done on a sample of naive CD4+ T cells sorted from blood. The subset was: CD45RA+ positively selected. CDR3 loop: CSVPGAVNTEAFF. DNA for the CDR3: TGCAGCGTGCCAGGGGCCGTGAACACTGAAGCTTTCTTT.